The clone carrying this T cell receptor (beta chain) has only a few counts. This sample is part of a study of blood T cell repertoires in COVID-19. In the source study's methods: Amplifying reference gene primers gave estimates of nucleated cell counts. Assay: immunoSEQ multiplex PCR; the TCRdb copy retains only in-frame clones and omits some. V, J and clone size reflect that table, while D and trimming were determined from the DNA. There are 110,000 to 150,000 clones in the sample; about 90% occur only once, and about 11% lies in the top ten. The CDR3 covers 13 residues. V dropped 4 bases and J dropped 7; count of bases not matched to a gene: 1. The germline V gene has CDR1 GTSNPN and CDR2 SVGIG (reference sequence).

The chain recombines TRBV30 with TRBJ1-6; TRBD1 matches 10 bases. Source material: PBMCs or T cells enriched from blood (not recorded which). The receptor was derived from a man in his sixties who had recovered from COVID-19. The CDR3 coding sequence is TGTGCCTGGATGGGACAGGGGAATTCACCCCTCCACTTT. Translated, it gives CAWMGQGNSPLHF.